This T cell receptor beta chain emerged from a study of spatial heterogeneity in lung cancer (dated by TCRdb to between 2019 and 2020). Context from the whole study: More beta-chain than alpha-chain transcripts were consistently detected, likely reflecting higher beta-chain transcript abundance. A strong correlation was found between TCR transcript counts in tumor regions and a T cell transcriptional module score from matched bulk RNA-seq. In the raw uncorrected reads, each unique combination of TCR and UMI appeared on average more than ten times. In non-small cell lung cancer, the study made a quantitative comparison of TCR alpha and beta repertoires among multiple tumor regions, matched nontumor lung and blood. Nonsynonymous mutation counts, determined by whole-exome sequencing of tumor tissue, were related to features of the TCR repertoire. At surgery, 220 tumor regions, almost 65 matched nontumor lung samples and some 54 PBMC samples were TCR-sequenced for both alpha and beta chains. Broad study findings and their caveats: TCR-seq coverage of tumor T cells was estimated to be only roughly 7% for alpha chains and more than 11% for beta chains. The tumor nonsynonymous mutation count correlated with the number of expanded intratumoral alpha and beta TCRs. Additional single-cell paired TCR alpha and beta sequencing was considered necessary to confirm, at a functional level, the hypothesis that regional TCRs recognize regional mutations. Counts of ubiquitous and regional expanded TCRs were found to correlate with counts of ubiquitous and regional nonsynonymous mutations, respectively.

Libraries came from 5' RACE. Sequencing took place on a NextSeq 500. To allow correction of PCR and sequencing errors, the TCR library protocol tagged every TCR cDNA molecule with a unique molecular identifier. Under the source paper's analysis protocol: TCR identification, UMI-based error correction and CDR3 extraction were performed with Decombinator tools. Expanded TCRs were defined as those above a frequency of 2 per 1,000, corresponding to the top 1% of the tumor frequency distribution. Expanded tumor TCRs statistically deemed absent (corrected P<0.05) from at least one tumor region were classed as regional, and all other expanded tumor TCRs were classed as ubiquitous. Rényi diversity was computed with the R vegan package after subsampling each repertoire 100 times to 5,000 TCRs. CDR3 similarity networks were built from amino acid triplet string-kernel similarity, with CDR3s being connected when pairwise similarity was above 0.82. TCRdb took the public reads, trimmed them with fastp at Q25, ran MiXCR for clone calling and kept in-frame beta chains. Identical CDR3 proteins give one entry, which carries the most common genes and DNA. The V and J calls here are based on TCRdb, not the publication. Recorded for this sample are 15,000 to 20,000 distinct CDR3 sequences; about 6.3% of them occurred a single time. The biggest ten clones account for approximately 6.8% of the sample.

This specimen's time point label, per the study, means: sample taken at primary tumor resection. Donors were 72 patients with early-stage, untreated non-small cell lung cancer from the lung TRACERx cohort. Without any cell sorting, TCR sequencing was performed on whole RNA extracted either from tumor and nontumor lung tissue or from cryopreserved PBMC samples. Only patients for whom sufficient RNA was available from at least two tumor regions were selected for TCR sequencing. Before being selected, tumor and adjacent nontumor lung specimens were reviewed by a lung pathologist. The CDR3 contains 19 residues, cysteine and phenylalanine counted. Left in the record is the CDR3 DNA by itself, 57 bases read in frame from the first base. The germline V and J ends show losses of 4 bases and 8 bases respectively, and no gene match explains 17 bases of the junction. Looking up the germline V gene (reference sequence) yields CDR1 LGHDT and CDR2 YNNKEL.

This clonotype occurred a few times. The antigen it recognizes is unknown. Qualities for individual bases were not recorded, and no much larger clone is one base off. The size of this beta chain means little, since it is a stray read in a library made for alpha chains. Material: lung tumor tissue, obtained at surgery. The chain uses TRBV3-1 and TRBJ1-4, with 12 junctional bases fitting TRBD1. The receptor was isolated from a male donor with early-stage non-small cell lung cancer. The DNA reads as follows: TGTGCCAGCAGCCGCACCGGGACAGGGGGCCGCCGGGCTACCGAAAAACTGTTTTTT. Its amino acids are CASSRTGTGGRRATEKLFF.